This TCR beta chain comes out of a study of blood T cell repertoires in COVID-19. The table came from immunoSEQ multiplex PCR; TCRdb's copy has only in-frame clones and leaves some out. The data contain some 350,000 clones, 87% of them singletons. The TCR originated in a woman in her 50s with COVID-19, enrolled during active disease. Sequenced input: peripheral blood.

The CDR3 protein is CASSHWPGTTNEKLFF. The CDR3 DNA follows: TGTGCCAGCAGCCACTGGCCGGGGACAACTAATGAAAAACTGTTTTTT. The chain employs TRBV7-2 and TRBJ1-4; no reliable D call. The CDR3 loop spans 16 amino acids. In germline, CDR1 is SGHTA, CDR2 FQGNSA. Trimming took 5 bases from V and 0 from J, leaving 13 bases between them.